This T cell receptor (beta chain) was observed in a study of cytomegalovirus exposure and HLA in healthy donors. The primer mix had 60 Vbeta and 13 Jbeta primers. Sequencing was performed with immunoSEQ multiplex PCR; in TCRdb, only in-frame clones are kept and a portion is missing. The repertoire holds 65,000 to 85,000 clones, with approximately 84% as singletons. The donors (healthy individuals) were bone marrow donors. Sequencing was carried out using PBMCs. The sequence was obtained from a woman aged 45 to 65 in good health and CMV-seronegative.

CDR3 in amino acids: CASSDSSGGANEQFF. DNA for the CDR3: TGTGCCAGCAGTGACTCTAGCGGGGGGGCCAATGAGCAGTTCTTC. This rearrangement joins TRBV6-4 to TRBJ2-1; TRBD2 matches at 11 bases. The CDR3 sequence is 15 residues long. Unmatched junction bases numbered 1, after V lost 0 bases and J lost 6 bases. The germline CDR1 and CDR2 sequences are MRHNA and SNTAGT.